This T cell receptor beta chain was identified in a study of shared T cell receptors in the human thymus. Germline V gene data show CDR1 as SGHRS and CDR2 as YFSETQ. V shed 4 bases and J 3 bases; nucleotides not matched to a gene: 14. The CDR3 length is 17 residues. Sequencing was performed with immunoSEQ multiplex PCR; in TCRdb, only in-frame clones are kept and a portion is missing. The sample consists of hundreds of thousands of clones, around 87% of them appearing once. In addition, the sample was reused for a study of human thymus T cells. That work contributes: Each of the donors was a healthy Finnish infant who was undergoing open corrective cardiac surgery for congenital heart defects. The thymus was resected at corrective cardiac surgery. Within thymic and blood repertoires, V and J gene usage appeared to be biased. Highly overlapping thymic repertoires in unrelated individuals were reported by related research.

The sample consisted of thymocytes. This clonotype originated in a boy in the first two years of life with a congenital heart defect. The J gene is TRBJ2-7, the V gene TRBV5-1, with 9 nucleotides matching TRBD1. The CDR3 region is CASSPGTGQRLNYEQYF. CDR3 DNA: TGCGCCAGCAGCCCCGGGACAGGGCAGAGACTAAACTACGAGCAGTACTTC.